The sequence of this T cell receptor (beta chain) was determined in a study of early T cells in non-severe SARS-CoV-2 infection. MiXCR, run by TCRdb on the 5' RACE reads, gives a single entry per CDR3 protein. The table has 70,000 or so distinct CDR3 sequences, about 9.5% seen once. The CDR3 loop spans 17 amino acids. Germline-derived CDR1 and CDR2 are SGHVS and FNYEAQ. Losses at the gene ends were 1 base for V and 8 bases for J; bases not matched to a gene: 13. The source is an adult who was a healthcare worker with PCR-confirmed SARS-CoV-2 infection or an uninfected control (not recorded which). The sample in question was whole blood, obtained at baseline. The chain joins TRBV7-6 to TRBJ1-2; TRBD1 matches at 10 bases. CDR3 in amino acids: CASSLVLMGQGSEGYTF. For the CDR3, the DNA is TGTGCCAGCAGCTTAGTTTTAATGGGACAGGGGTCGGAAGGCTACACCTTC. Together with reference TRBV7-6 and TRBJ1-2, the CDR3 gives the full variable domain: GAGVSQSPRYKVTKRGQDVALRCDPISGHVSLYWYRQALGQGPEFLTYFNYEAQQDKSGLPNDRFSAERPEGSISTLTIQRTEQRDSAMYRCASSLVLMGQGSEGYTFGSGTRLTVV.